This T cell receptor beta chain was captured by sequencing in a study of CD8 T cells in ankylosing spondylitis. The study, taken as a whole, reports: Clones linked to disease, bearing a CD8+ phenotype, were relatively rare in peripheral blood. In ankylosing spondylitis blood, a motif of roughly eight highly homologous TCR beta variants appeared characteristic. A subset of motif variants has previously been described in the synovial fluid and blood of reactive arthritis. The study looked at matched synovial fluid samples from ankylosing spondylitis patients. Disease-linked clones were reported to be significantly enriched there.

Using its own MiXCR run on the 5' RACE reads, TCRdb lists one record per CDR3 protein. This sample has about 130,000 distinct CDR3 sequences, with 7% found just once. CDR3 length: 15 amino acids. Germline assignment: CDR1 SGHTA and CDR2 FQGNSA. Trimming took off 5 bases at V and 4 bases at J, with 15 bases between the two ends. This clonotype was seen repeatedly, ten times or more. What it binds is unknown. This TCR derives from a male donor with ankylosing spondylitis or in good health (not recorded which). J is TRBJ1-3 and V is TRBV7-2; D remains ambiguous. The sample taken for sequencing was blood, either unsorted or a sorted T cell fraction (not recorded which). CDR3 loop: CASSHPRGSGNTIYF. For the CDR3, the DNA is TGTGCCAGCAGCCATCCACGGGGTTCGGGAAACACCATATATTTT.